This T cell receptor beta chain was profiled in a study of T-cell reconstitution after alpha-beta-depleted transplantation in children. Germline loops: CDR1 MNHEY, CDR2 SVGEGT. The CDR3 spans 14 residues. V lost 6 bases and J lost 1, with 12 bases in between. The sample holds a few counts of this clonotype. Antigen specificity is unknown. A TCRbeta library incorporating unique molecular identifiers was prepared. Using its own MiXCR run on the PCR reads, TCRdb lists one record per CDR3 protein. The sample holds 700,000 to 850,000 distinct CDR3 sequences; about 16% are singletons and the top ten take around 5.3%. Study outcomes and limitations: Most T-cell counts and diversity one year after the transplant came from T cells that were newly produced. Roughly two months post-transplant, alpha-beta T cells reportedly originated from several hundred graft clones that had expanded. Recipient T cells and thymic progenitors that survived gave rise to the high TCRbeta diversity observed at day 60 in some patients.

This sequence was found in a male patient younger than 18 who had a stem cell transplant for acute lymphoblastic leukemia, so the T cells may come from the graft donor. The V and J genes are TRBV6-2 or TRBV6-3 and TRBJ2-5, with D perhaps TRBD1 (6 bases). This sample comprised PBMCs, mostly from graft donor cells, obtained 360 days after TCRalphabeta/CD19-depleted stem cell transplant. CDR3 coding DNA: TGTGCCAGCAGGGGAACAGGGCGCCAAGAGACCCAGTACTTC. Its translation is CASRGTGRQETQYF.